Given below is one T cell receptor beta chain in context. TCRdb keeps only in-frame clones here, not all; method: immunoSEQ multiplex PCR. In the table there are about 43,000 clones, 87% of which are singletons. These data belong to a study of blood T cell repertoires in COVID-19. Across the study: Specimens from acute and convalescent COVID-19 originated in the United States, Italy and Spain.

Germline V gives CDR1 SGHRS, CDR2 YFSETQ. This CDR3 region has 15 residues. Unmatched junction bases numbered 10, after V lost 3 bases and J lost 6 bases. This TCR derives from a man aged 35 to 55 with COVID-19, enrolled during active disease. This sequence joins TRBV5-1 and TRBJ2-7, with 9 bases aligning to TRBD1. The sequenced sample was peripheral blood. CDR3 loop: CASSSQGQGASEQYF. The CDR3 DNA reads as TGCGCCAGCAGCTCTCAGGGACAGGGAGCAAGCGAGCAGTACTTC.